This T cell receptor beta chain originates from a study of blood T cells in healthy people across ages. With a J-beta primer mix and a sample-barcoded 5' primer, a second PCR ran about 6 to 11 cycles. TCRdb reprocessed the 5' RACE reads with MiXCR, giving one entry per CDR3 protein. The data contain almost 550,000 distinct CDR3 sequences, 24% of them singletons. The CDR3 covers 12 residues. Per germline, CDR1 SNHLY and CDR2 FYNNEI. Another study also made use of these data, one on T cells of mothers and their children.

V gene TRBV2 combines with J gene TRBJ2-7; TRBD1 aligns across 7 bases. The DNA end lines up better with TRBJ2-5; the J call may be wrong. This sequence was found in a boy between 10 and 17 years old in good health. The sample consisted of blood. The chain's CDR3 is CAVRDSQETQYF. CDR3 in DNA: TGTGCCGTTAGGGACAGTCAAGAGACCCAGTACTTC.